This T cell receptor (beta chain) was identified in a study of blood T cell repertoires in COVID-19. Trimming pared 2 bases from V and 1 base from J, leaving 2 bases between. The CDR3 has 14 amino acids. Per germline, CDR1 KGHDR and CDR2 SFDVKD. Assay used: immunoSEQ multiplex PCR; TCRdb lists only in-frame clones, some missing. The table has 29,000 or so clones, 92% seen once; the top ten hold approximately 2.5%. The origin of this receptor is a man in his forties or fifties with active COVID-19. The chain combines TRBV24-1 with TRBJ2-6; no definite D call. Sequencing used peripheral blood. CDR3 residues: CATSDSSGANVLTF. The DNA of the CDR3 is TGTGCCACCAGTGATTCATCTGGGGCCAACGTCCTGACTTTC.